This T cell receptor beta chain is from a study of Graves' ophthalmopathy and Graves' hyperthyroidism. Transcripts of RNA were the source for amplifying TCR beta CDR3 regions. HTBI primers served in a first-round RT-PCR, which a second-round multiplex PCR followed. TCRdb reprocessed the multiplex PCR reads with MiXCR, giving one entry per CDR3 protein. Found here are about 480,000 distinct CDR3 sequences, 14% of them singletons; the top ten hold more than 8.5%. This CDR3 comprises 13 residues. Germline V gives CDR1 SGHRS, CDR2 YFSETQ. This clonotype has ten or more counts. A read error may account for a junction end that differs from germline.

The sample comprised blood. The clonotype comes from a young woman with Graves' ophthalmopathy. This rearrangement joins TRBV5-1 to TRBJ1-1, with D uncertain. The DNA of the CDR3 is TGTGCCAGCAGTTTAGGTTCGAACACTGAAGCTTTCTTT. It specifies CASSLGSNTEAFF.